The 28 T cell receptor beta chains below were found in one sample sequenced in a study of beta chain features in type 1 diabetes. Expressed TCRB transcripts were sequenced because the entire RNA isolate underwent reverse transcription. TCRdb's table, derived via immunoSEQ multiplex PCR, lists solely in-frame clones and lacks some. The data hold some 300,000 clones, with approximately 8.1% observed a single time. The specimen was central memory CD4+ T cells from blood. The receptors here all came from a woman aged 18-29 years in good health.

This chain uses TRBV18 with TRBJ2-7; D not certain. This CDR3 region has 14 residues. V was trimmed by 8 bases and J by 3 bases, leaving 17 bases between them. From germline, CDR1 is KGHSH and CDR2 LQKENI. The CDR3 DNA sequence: TGTGCCAGCGTCCAATCCGGAACGGACTACGAGCAGTACTTC. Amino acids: CASVQSGTDYEQYF.

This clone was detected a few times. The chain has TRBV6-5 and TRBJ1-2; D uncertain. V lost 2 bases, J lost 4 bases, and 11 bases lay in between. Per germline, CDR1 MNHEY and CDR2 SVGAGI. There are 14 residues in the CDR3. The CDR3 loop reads CASSYPGSPYGYTF. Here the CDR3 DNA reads TGTGCCAGCAGTTACCCGGGATCCCCCTATGGCTACACCTTC.

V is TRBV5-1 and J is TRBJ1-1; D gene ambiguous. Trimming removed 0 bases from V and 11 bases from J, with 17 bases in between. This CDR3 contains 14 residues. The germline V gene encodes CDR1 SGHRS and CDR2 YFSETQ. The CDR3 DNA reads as TGCGCCAGCAGCTTGGTTGGGCCGGGAGACATGGCTTTCTTT. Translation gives CASSLVGPGDMAFF.

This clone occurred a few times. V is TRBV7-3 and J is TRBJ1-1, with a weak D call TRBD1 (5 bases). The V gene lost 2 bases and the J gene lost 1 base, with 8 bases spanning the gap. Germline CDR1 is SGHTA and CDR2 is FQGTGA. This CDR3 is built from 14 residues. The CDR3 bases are TGTGCCAGCAGCTTAGCAGGGCCGAACACTGAAGCTTTCTTT. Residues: CASSLAGPNTEAFF.

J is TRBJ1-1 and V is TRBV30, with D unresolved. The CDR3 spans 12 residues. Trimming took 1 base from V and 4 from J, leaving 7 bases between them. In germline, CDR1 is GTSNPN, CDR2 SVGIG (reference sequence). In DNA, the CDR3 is TGTGCCTGGAGTGAATGGTTCACTGAAGCTTTCTTT. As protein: CAWSEWFTEAFF.

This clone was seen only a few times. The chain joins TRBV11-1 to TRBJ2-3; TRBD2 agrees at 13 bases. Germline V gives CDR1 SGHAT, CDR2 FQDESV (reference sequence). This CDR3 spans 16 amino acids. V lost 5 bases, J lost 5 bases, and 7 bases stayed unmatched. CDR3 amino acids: CASSPRTSGSVDTQYF. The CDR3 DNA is TGTGCCAGCAGCCCAAGGACTAGCGGGAGTGTAGATACGCAGTATTTT.

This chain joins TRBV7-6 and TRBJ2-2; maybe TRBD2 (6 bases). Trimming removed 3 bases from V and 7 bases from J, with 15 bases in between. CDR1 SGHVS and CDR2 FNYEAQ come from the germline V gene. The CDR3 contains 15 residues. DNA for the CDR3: TGTGCCAGCAGCTTGCGGGGTTCGAATGTCGGGGAGCTGTTTTTT. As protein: CASSLRGSNVGELFF.

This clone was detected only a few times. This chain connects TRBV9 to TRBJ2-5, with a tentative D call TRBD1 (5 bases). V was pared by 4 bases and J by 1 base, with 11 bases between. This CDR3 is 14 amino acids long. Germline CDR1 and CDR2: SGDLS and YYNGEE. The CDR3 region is CASSPRTLQETQYF. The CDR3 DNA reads TGTGCCAGCAGCCCACGGACACTCCAAGAGACCCAGTACTTC. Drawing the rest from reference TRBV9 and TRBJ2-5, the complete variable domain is DSGVTQTPKHLITATGQRVTLRCSPRSGDLSVYWYQQSLDQGLQFLIQYYNGEERAKGNILERFSAQQFPDLHSELNLSSLELGDSALYFCASSPRTLQETQYFGPGTRLLVL.

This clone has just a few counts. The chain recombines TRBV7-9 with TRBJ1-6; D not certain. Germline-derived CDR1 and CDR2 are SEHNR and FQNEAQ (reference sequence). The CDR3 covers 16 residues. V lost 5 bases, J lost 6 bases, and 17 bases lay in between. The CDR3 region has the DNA TGTGCCAGCAGCCCCCAGAGTGGGTTACGTAATTCACCCCTCCACTTT. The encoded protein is CASSPQSGLRNSPLHF.

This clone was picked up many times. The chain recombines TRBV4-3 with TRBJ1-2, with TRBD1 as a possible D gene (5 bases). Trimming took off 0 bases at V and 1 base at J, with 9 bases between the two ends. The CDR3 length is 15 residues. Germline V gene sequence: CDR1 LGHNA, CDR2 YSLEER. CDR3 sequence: CASSQDLGGNYGYTF. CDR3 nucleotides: TGCGCCAGCAGCCAAGATCTGGGGGGTAACTATGGCTACACCTTC.

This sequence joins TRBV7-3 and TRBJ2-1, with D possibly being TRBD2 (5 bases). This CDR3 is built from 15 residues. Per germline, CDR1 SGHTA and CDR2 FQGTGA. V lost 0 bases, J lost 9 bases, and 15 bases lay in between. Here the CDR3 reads CASSLTSTSGAEQFF. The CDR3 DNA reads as TGTGCCAGCAGCTTAACTAGCACCAGCGGTGCTGAGCAGTTCTTC.

CDR3 sequence: CASSFLTSGTEAFF. CDR3 bases: TGTGCCAGCAGTTTCTTGACCTCCGGGACTGAAGCTTTCTTT. This chain connects TRBV27 to TRBJ1-1; D gene ambiguous. Trimming removed 3 bases at V and 5 bases at J, with 13 bases between. The V gene's germline CDR1 is MNHEY and CDR2 SMNVEV (reference sequence). The CDR3 extends over 14 amino acids.

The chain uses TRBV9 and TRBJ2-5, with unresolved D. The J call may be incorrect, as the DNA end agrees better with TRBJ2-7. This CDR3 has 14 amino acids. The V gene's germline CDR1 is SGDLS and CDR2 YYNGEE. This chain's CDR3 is CASSEGLSSYEQYF. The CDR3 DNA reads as TGTGCCAGCAGCGAAGGATTAAGCTCCTACGAGCAGTACTTC.

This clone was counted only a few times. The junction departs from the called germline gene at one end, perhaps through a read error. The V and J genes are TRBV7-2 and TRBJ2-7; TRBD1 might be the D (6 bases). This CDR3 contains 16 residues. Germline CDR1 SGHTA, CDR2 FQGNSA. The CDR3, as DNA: TGCGCCAGCAGCCAAGGGATGTCGACAGGAGCCTACGAGCAGTACTTC. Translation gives CASSQGMSTGAYEQYF.

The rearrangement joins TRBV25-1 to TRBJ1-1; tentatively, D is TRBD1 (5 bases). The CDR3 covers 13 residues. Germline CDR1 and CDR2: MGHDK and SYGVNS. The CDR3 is CPPSDPGATEAFF. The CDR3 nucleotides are TGTCCCCCCTCGGACCCCGGGGCCACTGAAGCTTTCTTT.

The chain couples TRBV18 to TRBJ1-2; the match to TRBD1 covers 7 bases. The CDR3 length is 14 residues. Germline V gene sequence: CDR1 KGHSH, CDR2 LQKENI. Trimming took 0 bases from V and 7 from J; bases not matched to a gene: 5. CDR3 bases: TGTGCCAGCTCACCACCCGGCAGGGGGTTTGGCTACACCTTC. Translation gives CASSPPGRGFGYTF.

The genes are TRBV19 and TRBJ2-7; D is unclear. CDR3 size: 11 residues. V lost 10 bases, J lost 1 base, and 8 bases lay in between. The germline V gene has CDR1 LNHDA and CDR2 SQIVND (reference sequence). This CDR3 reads CATGLSYEQYF. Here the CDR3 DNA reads TGTGCCACTGGGCTATCCTACGAGCAGTACTTC.

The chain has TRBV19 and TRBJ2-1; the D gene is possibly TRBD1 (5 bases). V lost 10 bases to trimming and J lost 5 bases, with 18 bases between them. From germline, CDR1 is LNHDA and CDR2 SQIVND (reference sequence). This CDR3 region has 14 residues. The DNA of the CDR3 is TGTGCCACCAAGCGACAGTCCCTCGACAATGAGCAGTTCTTC. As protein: CATKRQSLDNEQFF.

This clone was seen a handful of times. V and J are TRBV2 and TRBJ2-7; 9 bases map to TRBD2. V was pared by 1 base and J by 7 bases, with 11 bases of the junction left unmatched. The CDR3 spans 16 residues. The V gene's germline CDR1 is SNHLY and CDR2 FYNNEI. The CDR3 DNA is TGTGCCAGCAGTGAAGATAGCGCTAGCGGGACGGGGGAGCAGTACTTC. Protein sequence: CASSEDSASGTGEQYF.

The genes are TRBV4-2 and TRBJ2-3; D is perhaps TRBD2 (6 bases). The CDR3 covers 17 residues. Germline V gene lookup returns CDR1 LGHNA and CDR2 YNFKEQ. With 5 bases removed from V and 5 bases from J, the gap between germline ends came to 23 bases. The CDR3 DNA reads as TGTGCCAGCAGCTCTTGGCGGGGCCGCCGTGAAGGAGATACGCAGTATTTT. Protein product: CASSSWRGRREGDTQYF.

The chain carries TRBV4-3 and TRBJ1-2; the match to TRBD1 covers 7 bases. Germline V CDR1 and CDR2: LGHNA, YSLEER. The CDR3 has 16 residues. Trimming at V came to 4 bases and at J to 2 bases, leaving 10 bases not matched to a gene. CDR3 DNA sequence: TGCGCCAGCAGCCTTGGTTATAAGGGGGCGAACTATGGCTACACCTTC. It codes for CASSLGYKGANYGYTF.

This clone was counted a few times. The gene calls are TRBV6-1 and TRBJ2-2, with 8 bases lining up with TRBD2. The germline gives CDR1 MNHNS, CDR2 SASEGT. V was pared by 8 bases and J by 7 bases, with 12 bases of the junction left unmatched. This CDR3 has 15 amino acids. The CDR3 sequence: CASRLGLAHHGELFF. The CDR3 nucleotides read TGTGCCAGCCGTCTCGGACTAGCTCATCACGGGGAGCTGTTTTTT.

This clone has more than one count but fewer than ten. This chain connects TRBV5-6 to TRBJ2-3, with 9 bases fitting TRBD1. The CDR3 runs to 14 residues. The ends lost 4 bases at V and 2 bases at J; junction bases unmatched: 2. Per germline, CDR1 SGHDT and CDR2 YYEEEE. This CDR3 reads CASSRDRVTDTQYF. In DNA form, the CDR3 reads TGTGCCAGCAGCCGGGACAGGGTCACAGATACGCAGTATTTT. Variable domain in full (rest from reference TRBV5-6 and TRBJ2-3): DAGVTQSPTHLIKTRGQQVTLRCSPKSGHDTVSWYQQALGQGPQFIFQYYEEEERQRGNFPDRFSGHQFPNYSSELNVNALLLGDSALYLCASSRDRVTDTQYFGPGTRLTVL.

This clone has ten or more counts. The CDR3 nucleotides read TGTGCCAGCAGCGTGGAGGAGGATTCACCCCTCCACTTT. The encoded protein is CASSVEEDSPLHF. The gene calls are TRBV7-9 and TRBJ1-6, with D uncertain. The CDR3 sequence is 13 residues long. The V gene's germline CDR1 is SEHNR and CDR2 FQNEAQ (reference sequence). V lost 5 bases and J lost 8, with 10 bases in between.

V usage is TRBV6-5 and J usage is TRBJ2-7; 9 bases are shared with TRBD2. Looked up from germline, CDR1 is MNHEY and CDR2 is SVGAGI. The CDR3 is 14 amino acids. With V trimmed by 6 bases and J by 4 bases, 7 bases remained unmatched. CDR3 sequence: CASRPRTSVYEQYV. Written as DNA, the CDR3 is TGTGCCAGCAGACCCCGGACTAGCGTGTACGAGCAGTACGTC.

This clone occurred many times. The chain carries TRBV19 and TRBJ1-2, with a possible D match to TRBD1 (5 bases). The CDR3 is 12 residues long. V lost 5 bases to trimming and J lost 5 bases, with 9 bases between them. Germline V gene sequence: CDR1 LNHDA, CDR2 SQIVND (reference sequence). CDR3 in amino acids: CASSSGRYGYTF. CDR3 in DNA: TGTGCCAGTAGTTCGGGACGGTATGGCTACACCTTC.

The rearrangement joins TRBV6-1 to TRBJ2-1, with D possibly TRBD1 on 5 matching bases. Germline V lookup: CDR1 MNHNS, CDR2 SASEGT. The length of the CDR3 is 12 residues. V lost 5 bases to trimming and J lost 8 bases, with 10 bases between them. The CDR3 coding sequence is TGTGCCAGCAGTCCGCAGGGTTATGAGCAGTTCTTC. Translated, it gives CASSPQGYEQFF.

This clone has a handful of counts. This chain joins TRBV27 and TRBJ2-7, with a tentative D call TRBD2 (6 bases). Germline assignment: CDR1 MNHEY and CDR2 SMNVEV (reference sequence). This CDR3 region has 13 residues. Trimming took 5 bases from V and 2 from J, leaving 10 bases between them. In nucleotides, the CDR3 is TGTGCCAGCAGTGTCCGGGAGACCTACGAGCAGTACTTC. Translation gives CASSVRETYEQYF.